Below, 27 T cell receptor beta chains from the same sample are listed, as sequenced in a study of shared clonotypes between healthy human individuals. Some clones are missing from TCRdb's copy, which holds only in-frame ones; the method was immunoSEQ multiplex PCR. The sample carries under 2.5 million clones, about nine tenths recorded once. What was sequenced was naive CD4+ T cells from PBMCs. Noted subset: CD45RA+ positively selected. These receptors were taken from a man aged 18 to 29 in good health. Some clones in this sample may be carry-over from other donors' samples.

The gene calls are TRBV5-8 and TRBJ1-2; TRBD1 aligns across 12 bases. V shed 4 bases, J shed 2 bases, and the junction held 9 bases outside the gene matches. Germline V gene sequence: CDR1 SGHTS, CDR2 YDEGEE. This CDR3 spans 17 amino acids. CDR3 residues: CASSTDGTGGKNYGYTF. CDR3 DNA: TGTGCCAGCAGCACTGACGGGACAGGGGGCAAAAACTATGGCTACACCTTC.

The V gene is TRBV5-1, the J gene TRBJ2-7, with 11 bases identical to TRBD1. The CDR3 contains 15 residues. The trim removed 3 bases at V and 2 bases at J, leaving 4 bases unmatched. The germline V gene has CDR1 SGHRS and CDR2 YFSETQ. The CDR3 DNA reads as TGCGCCAGCAGCTCTGGACAGGGGGCCACCTACGAGCAGTACTTC. Translating it yields CASSSGQGATYEQYF. The entire variable domain, with the rest obtained from reference TRBV5-1 and TRBJ2-7, is as follows: KAGVTQTPRYLIKTRGQQVTLSCSPISGHRSVSWYQQTPGQGLQFLFEYFSETQRNKGNFPGRFSGRQFSNSRSEMNVSTLELGDSALYLCASSSGQGATYEQYFGPGTRLTVT.

V and J are TRBV19 and TRBJ2-5; the D is unclear. The CDR3 is 14 residues long. Germline CDR1 and CDR2: LNHDA and SQIVND (reference sequence). Trimming removed 6 bases from V and 1 base from J, with 12 bases in between. The chain's CDR3 is CASSPPYRQETQYF. The CDR3 region has the DNA TGTGCCAGTAGCCCCCCATACCGCCAAGAGACCCAGTACTTC. Filled out from reference TRBV19 and TRBJ2-5, the complete variable domain reads DGGITQSPKYLFRKEGQNVTLSCEQNLNHDAMYWYRQDPGQGLRLIYYSQIVNDFQKGDIAEGYSVSREKKESFPLTVTSAQKNPTAFYLCASSPPYRQETQYFGPGTRLLVL.

This chain joins TRBV5-1 and TRBJ2-2, with 9 bases that match TRBD2. Germline trimming cut 4 bases from V and 9 bases from J; bases unmatched to any gene: 13. This CDR3 spans 16 amino acids. CDR1 and CDR2 from the germline V gene are SGHRS and YFSETQ. The CDR3 loop reads CASSRDRAGGSRELFF. The CDR3 nucleotides are TGCGCCAGCAGCCGGGATCGGGCGGGAGGGTCCCGGGAGCTGTTTTTT.

The V call is TRBV9, the J call TRBJ2-2, with D perhaps given as TRBD1 or TRBD2 (5 bases each). V dropped 5 bases and J dropped 0 bases, with 8 bases sitting between them. The length of the CDR3 is 14 residues. Germline-derived CDR1 and CDR2 are SGDLS and YYNGEE. The CDR3 DNA reads TGTGCCAGCAGTCGGGGACCGAACACCGGGGAGCTGTTTTTT. Encoded protein: CASSRGPNTGELFF.

This clone was observed once. The chain carries TRBV29-1 and TRBJ2-3, with D unclear. V shed 3 bases and J shed 1 base, with 8 bases lying between them. Germline values: CDR1 SQVTM, CDR2 ANQGSEA. CDR3 length: 13 residues. The CDR3 protein is CSVEAPGTDTQYF. In DNA form, the CDR3 reads TGCAGCGTTGAGGCCCCCGGCACAGATACGCAGTATTTT.

This clone is a singleton in its sample. The chain carries TRBV5-1 and TRBJ2-1, with 13 positions matching TRBD2. The trim removed 4 bases at V and 9 bases at J, leaving 7 bases unmatched. This CDR3 spans 15 amino acids. In germline, CDR1 is SGHRS, CDR2 YFSETQ. Here the CDR3 reads CASSGGLAGVGEQFF. The CDR3 region has the DNA TGCGCCAGCAGCGGCGGACTAGCGGGAGTTGGTGAGCAGTTCTTC. The full variable domain, with the rest looked up from reference TRBV5-1 and TRBJ2-1, is KAGVTQTPRYLIKTRGQQVTLSCSPISGHRSVSWYQQTPGQGLQFLFEYFSETQRNKGNFPGRFSGRQFSNSRSEMNVSTLELGDSALYLCASSGGLAGVGEQFFGPGTRLTVL.

Worth noting for this clone: The sample contains more than one DNA sequence encoding this CDR3. The CDR3 is CASSLMTGSSYEQYF. The CDR3 nucleotides read TGCGCCAGCAGCTTGATGACAGGTAGCTCCTACGAGCAGTACTTC. The chain joins TRBV5-1 to TRBJ2-7; a possible D gene is TRBD1 (6 bases). CDR1 is SGHRS and CDR2 is YFSETQ in the germline V gene. V shed 1 base and J shed 0 bases, with 11 bases lying between them. CDR3 length: 15 residues.

The genes are TRBV7-2 and TRBJ2-2; D uncertain. Trimming pared 1 base from V and 13 bases from J, leaving 7 bases between. The CDR3 extends over 11 amino acids. Looked up from germline, CDR1 is SGHTA and CDR2 is FQGNSA. The CDR3 nucleotides read TGTGCCAGCAGCTTAGGTGTGGGGCTGTTTTTT. It specifies CASSLGVGLFF.

This sequence joins TRBV7-3 and TRBJ2-2; 7 positions agree with TRBD2. The germline V gene encodes CDR1 SGHTA and CDR2 FQGTGA. The CDR3 runs 16 residues. V lost 2 bases, J lost 1 base, and 4 bases stayed unmatched. The CDR3 loop reads CASSLGPSGNTGELFF. The CDR3 DNA sequence: TGTGCCAGCAGCTTAGGTCCTAGCGGGAACACCGGGGAGCTGTTTTTT.

The chain employs TRBV7-3 and TRBJ2-5; D is possibly TRBD2 (6 bases). The CDR3 loop spans 13 amino acids. With 4 bases removed from V and 0 bases from J, the gap between germline ends came to 6 bases. CDR1 and CDR2 (germline): SGHTA, FQGTGA. This CDR3 reads CASSWTNQETQYF. For the CDR3, the DNA is TGTGCCAGCAGCTGGACTAACCAAGAGACCCAGTACTTC.

Of note for this clone: This specimen includes other DNA sequences encoding the same CDR3. The V and J genes are TRBV5-1 and TRBJ1-1, with D maybe TRBD1 (5 bases). Trimming took off 2 bases at V and 1 base at J, with 9 bases between the two ends. The CDR3 covers 14 residues. Germline V gene sequence: CDR1 SGHRS, CDR2 YFSETQ. The CDR3 region is CASSFQGGNTEAFF. In DNA, the CDR3 is TGCGCCAGCAGCTTCCAGGGCGGGAACACTGAAGCTTTCTTT.

The CDR3 sequence is CASSFGTHLYEQYF. Here the CDR3 DNA reads TGTGCCAGCAGCTTCGGGACTCACTTATACGAGCAGTACTTC. J is TRBJ2-7 and V is TRBV9; possibly TRBD2 for D (6 bases). V lost 4 bases and J lost 4, with 15 bases in between. The V gene's germline CDR1 is SGDLS and CDR2 YYNGEE. This CDR3 comprises 14 residues.

The J gene is TRBJ2-5, the V gene TRBV7-9, with 9 bases identical to TRBD1. CDR1 is SEHNR and CDR2 is FQNEAQ in the germline V gene (reference sequence). Trimming removed 5 bases from V and 3 bases from J; junction bases left unmatched: 16. This CDR3 spans 18 amino acids. This CDR3 reads CASSPENFMTGGKETQYF. The CDR3 region has the DNA TGTGCCAGCAGCCCTGAGAATTTCATGACAGGGGGGAAAGAGACCCAGTACTTC.

The rearrangement uses TRBV29-1 and TRBJ1-2; a weak D match, TRBD1 (5 bases). The CDR3 sequence is 14 residues long. Trimming stripped 5 bases from V and 0 bases from J, with 13 bases between. Germline V gene lookup returns CDR1 SQVTM and CDR2 ANQGSEA. The CDR3 DNA reads as TGCAGCGTTACAGGACTTCGAGCTAACTATGGCTACACCTTC. Translating it yields CSVTGLRANYGYTF.

The J gene is TRBJ1-1, the V gene TRBV6-1, with D unresolved. The CDR3 consists of 12 residues. Per germline, CDR1 MNHNS and CDR2 SASEGT. V lost 6 bases, J lost 3 bases, and 8 bases lay in between. The CDR3 sequence: CASSAIYTEAFF. The CDR3 nucleotides read TGTGCCAGCAGCGCTATATACACTGAAGCTTTCTTT.

The chain carries TRBV9 and TRBJ2-3; 7 nucleotides agree with TRBD2. The germline V gene has CDR1 SGDLS and CDR2 YYNGEE. The ends lost 0 bases at V and 2 bases at J; junction bases unmatched: 6. CDR3 length: 16 residues. The CDR3 coding sequence is TGTGCCAGCAGCGTAGATCTAGCGGTAGCCACAGATACGCAGTATTTT. Residues: CASSVDLAVATDTQYF.

The rearrangement links TRBV28 to TRBJ1-5; a weak D match, TRBD1 (5 bases). Trimming took off 2 bases at V and 1 base at J, with 15 bases between the two ends. Germline CDR1 reads MDHEN; CDR2 reads SYDVKM. This CDR3 is 17 amino acids long. The CDR3 here is CASSLIWAGSSNQPQHF. The CDR3 coding sequence is TGTGCCAGCAGTTTAATTTGGGCAGGGTCGAGCAATCAGCCCCAGCATTTT.

Concerning this clone: Different DNA sequences within this sample yield the same CDR3. In DNA, the CDR3 is TGTGCCAGCCGACAGGGGGCTAGCTACGAGCAGTACTTC. Translated, it gives CASRQGASYEQYF. The chain uses TRBV6-5 and TRBJ2-7, with 10 bases identical to TRBD1. V gave up 8 bases and J gave up 3 bases; unmatched junction bases: 4. Germline V gives CDR1 MNHEY, CDR2 SVGAGI. The CDR3 runs to 13 residues.

The gene calls are TRBV5-6 and TRBJ2-1, with TRBD1 matching over 7 bases. V shed 4 bases, J shed 4 bases, and the junction held 11 bases outside the gene matches. CDR3 length: 16 residues. CDR1 is SGHDT, CDR2 YYEEEE, per germline. The CDR3 spells CASSQSPGQRYNEQFF. CDR3 DNA sequence: TGTGCCAGCAGCCAATCCCCGGGACAGAGATACAATGAGCAGTTCTTC.

The V gene is TRBV15, the J gene TRBJ2-1; possibly TRBD1 for D (6 bases). Trimming removed 2 bases at V and 7 bases at J, with 15 bases between. The length of the CDR3 is 15 residues. From germline, CDR1 is LNHNV and CDR2 YYDKDF (reference sequence). CDR3 in amino acids: CATSRRTAVDNEQFF. The CDR3 nucleotides read TGTGCCACCAGCAGACGGACAGCGGTTGATAATGAGCAGTTCTTC. The variable domain in full, completed from reference TRBV15 and TRBJ2-1, reads DAMVIQNPRYQVTQFGKPVTLSCSQTLNHNVMYWYQQKSSQAPKLLFHYYDKDFNNEADTPDNFQSRRPNTSFCFLDIRSPGLGDTAMYLCATSRRTAVDNEQFFGPGTRLTVL.

Details on this clone: Other DNA sequences in the sample encode the same CDR3. V gene TRBV4-2 combines with J gene TRBJ2-5; D uncertain. Trimming shortened V by 1 base and J by 2 bases, and 5 bases separated the two germline ends. The CDR3 is 13 amino acids. In germline, CDR1 is LGHNA, CDR2 YNFKEQ. The CDR3 region is CASSQGVQETQYF. CDR3 in DNA: TGTGCCAGCAGCCAAGGCGTACAAGAGACCCAGTACTTC.

This clone was seen more than once but under ten times. The chain recombines TRBV28 with TRBJ1-2, with D maybe TRBD1 (5 bases). V lost 6 bases and J lost 1, with 9 bases in between. The CDR3 totals 13 residues. Germline V CDR1 and CDR2: MDHEN, SYDVKM. In DNA, the CDR3 is TGTGCCAGCAGCCAGACAGTTAACTATGGCTACACCTTC. Amino acid sequence: CASSQTVNYGYTF.

The V and J genes are TRBV2 and TRBJ2-7, with 7 nucleotides matching TRBD2. The CDR3 is made up of 12 amino acids. Unmatched junction bases numbered 5, after V lost 6 bases and J lost 6 bases. The V gene's germline CDR1 is SNHLY and CDR2 FYNNEI. CDR3 sequence reads: CASRFGGTEQYF. The DNA for the CDR3 is TGTGCCAGCAGATTCGGGGGGACCGAGCAGTACTTC.

The chain employs TRBV4-2 and TRBJ1-2; tentatively, D is TRBD1 (5 bases). The CDR3 totals 15 residues. Per germline, CDR1 LGHNA and CDR2 YNFKEQ. Trimming cost V 2 bases and J 1 base, with 11 bases left between them. The CDR3, as DNA: TGTGCCAGCAGCCAAAAGGGACGTAGTAACTATGGCTACACCTTC. As protein: CASSQKGRSNYGYTF.

The CDR3 here is CASSSYRGINEQYF. In DNA form, the CDR3 reads TGTGCCAGCAGCTCTTACAGGGGGATAAACGAGCAGTACTTC. The chain joins TRBV11-2 to TRBJ2-7, with 8 bases fitting TRBD1. V lost 4 bases and J lost 5; bases outside the gene matches: 7. Germline CDR1 and CDR2: SGHAT and FQNNGV. The CDR3 runs 14 residues.

The chain uses TRBV7-9 and TRBJ2-2; 7 positions match TRBD2. The CDR3 has 12 amino acids. Germline lookup yields CDR1 SEHNR and CDR2 FQNEAQ (reference sequence). The junction had 1 base not matched to a gene; V was cut back by 9 bases and J by 3 bases. The CDR3 loop is CARGGDTGELFF. The CDR3 bases are TGTGCCAGGGGAGGGGACACCGGGGAGCTGTTTTTT.